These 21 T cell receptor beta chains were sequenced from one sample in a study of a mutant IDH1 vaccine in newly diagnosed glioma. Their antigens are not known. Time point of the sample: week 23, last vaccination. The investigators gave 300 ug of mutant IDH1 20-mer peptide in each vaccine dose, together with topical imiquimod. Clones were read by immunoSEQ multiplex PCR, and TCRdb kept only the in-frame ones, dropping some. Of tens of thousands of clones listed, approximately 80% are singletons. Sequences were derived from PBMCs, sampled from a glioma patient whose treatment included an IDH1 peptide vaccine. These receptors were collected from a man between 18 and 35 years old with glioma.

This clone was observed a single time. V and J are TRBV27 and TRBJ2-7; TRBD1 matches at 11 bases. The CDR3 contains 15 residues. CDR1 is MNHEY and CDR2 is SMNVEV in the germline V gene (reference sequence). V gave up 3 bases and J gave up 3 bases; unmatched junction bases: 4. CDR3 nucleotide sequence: TGTGCCAGCAGTTTGAGTGGGACAGGGGGCTACGAGCAGTACTTC. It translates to CASSLSGTGGYEQYF.

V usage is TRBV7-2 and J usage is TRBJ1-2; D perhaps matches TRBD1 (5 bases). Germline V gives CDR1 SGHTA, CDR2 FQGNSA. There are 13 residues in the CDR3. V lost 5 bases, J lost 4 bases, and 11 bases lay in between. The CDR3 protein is CASSRDGLYGYTF. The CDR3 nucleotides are TGTGCCAGCAGCCGGGACGGACTCTATGGCTACACCTTC.

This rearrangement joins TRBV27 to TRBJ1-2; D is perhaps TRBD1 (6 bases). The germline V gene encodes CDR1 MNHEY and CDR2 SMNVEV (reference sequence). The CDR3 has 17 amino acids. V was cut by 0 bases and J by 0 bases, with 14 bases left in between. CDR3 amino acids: CASSLSGLGQTNYGYTF. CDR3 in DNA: TGTGCCAGCAGTTTATCGGGCCTTGGACAGACTAACTATGGCTACACCTTC.

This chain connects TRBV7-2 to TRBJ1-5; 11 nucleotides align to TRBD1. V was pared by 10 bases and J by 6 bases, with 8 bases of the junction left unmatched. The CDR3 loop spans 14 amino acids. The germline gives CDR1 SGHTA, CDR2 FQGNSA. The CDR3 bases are TGTGCCACTGGCGGACAGGGGGCAGGTCAGCCCCAGCATTTT. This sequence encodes CATGGQGAGQPQHF.

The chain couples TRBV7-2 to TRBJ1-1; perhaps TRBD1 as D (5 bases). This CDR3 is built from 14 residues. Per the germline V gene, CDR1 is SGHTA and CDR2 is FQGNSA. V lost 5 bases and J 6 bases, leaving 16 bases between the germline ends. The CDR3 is CASSPSALGAEAFF. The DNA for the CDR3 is TGTGCCAGCAGCCCATCAGCCCTGGGGGCTGAAGCTTTCTTT.

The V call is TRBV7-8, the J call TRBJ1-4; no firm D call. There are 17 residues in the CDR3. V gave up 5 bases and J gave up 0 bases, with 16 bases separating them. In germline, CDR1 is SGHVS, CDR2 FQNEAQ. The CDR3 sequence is CASSPRREIATNEKLFF. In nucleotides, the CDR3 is TGTGCCAGCAGCCCCCGTCGGGAAATTGCAACTAATGAAAAACTGTTTTTT.

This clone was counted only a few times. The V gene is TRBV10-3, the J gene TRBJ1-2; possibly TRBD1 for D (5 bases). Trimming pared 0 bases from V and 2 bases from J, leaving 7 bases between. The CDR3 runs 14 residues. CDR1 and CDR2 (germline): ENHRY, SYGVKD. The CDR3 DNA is TGTGCCATCAGTGAGTCTGACAGAAACTATGGCTACACCTTC. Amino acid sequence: CAISESDRNYGYTF.

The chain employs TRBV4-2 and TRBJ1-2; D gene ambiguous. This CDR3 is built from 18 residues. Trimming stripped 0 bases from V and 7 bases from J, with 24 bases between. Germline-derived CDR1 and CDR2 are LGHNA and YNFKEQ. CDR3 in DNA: TGTGCCAGCAGCCAAGACTTTGATCTAGGCAGTTCAAAATTTGGCTACACCTTC. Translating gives CASSQDFDLGSSKFGYTF.

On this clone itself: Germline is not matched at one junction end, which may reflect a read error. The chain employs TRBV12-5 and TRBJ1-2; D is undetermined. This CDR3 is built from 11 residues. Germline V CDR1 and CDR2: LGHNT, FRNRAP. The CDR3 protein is CASGFGRDTNF. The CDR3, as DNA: TGTGCTAGTGGTTTCGGCCGTGACACAAACTTC.

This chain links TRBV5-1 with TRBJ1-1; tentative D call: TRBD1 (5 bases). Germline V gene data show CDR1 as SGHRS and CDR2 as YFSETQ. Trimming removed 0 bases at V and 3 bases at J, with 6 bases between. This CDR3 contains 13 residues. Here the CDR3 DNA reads TGCGCCAGCAGCTTGGGACAGTACACTGAAGCTTTCTTT. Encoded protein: CASSLGQYTEAFF.

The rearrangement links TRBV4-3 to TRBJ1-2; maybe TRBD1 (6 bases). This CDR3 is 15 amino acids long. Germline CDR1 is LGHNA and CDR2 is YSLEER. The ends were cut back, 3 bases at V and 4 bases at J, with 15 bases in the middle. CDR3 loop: CASSHTGQPLYGYTF. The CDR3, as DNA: TGCGCCAGCAGCCATACCGGACAGCCTCTCTATGGCTACACCTTC.

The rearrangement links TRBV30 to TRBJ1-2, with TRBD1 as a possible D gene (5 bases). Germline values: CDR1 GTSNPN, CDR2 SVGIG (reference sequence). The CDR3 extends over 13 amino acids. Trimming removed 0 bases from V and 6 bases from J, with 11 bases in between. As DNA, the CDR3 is TGTGCCTGGAGTGTAATGGGACGGAATGGCTACACCTTC. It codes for CAWSVMGRNGYTF.

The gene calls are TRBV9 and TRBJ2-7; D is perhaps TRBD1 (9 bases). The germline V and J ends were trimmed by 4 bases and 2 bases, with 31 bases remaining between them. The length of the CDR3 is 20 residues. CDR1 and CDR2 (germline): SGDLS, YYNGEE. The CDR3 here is CASSSTGTGYFPGLAYEQYF. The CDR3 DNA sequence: TGTGCCAGCAGCTCGACCGGGACAGGGTATTTTCCGGGACTAGCCTACGAGCAGTACTTC.

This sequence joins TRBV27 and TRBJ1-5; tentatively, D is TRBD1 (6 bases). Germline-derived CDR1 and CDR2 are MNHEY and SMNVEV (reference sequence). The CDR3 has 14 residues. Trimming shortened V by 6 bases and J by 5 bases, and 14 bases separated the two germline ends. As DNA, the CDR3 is TGTGCCAGCAGCCTTACAGGGTTTTATCAGCCCCAGCATTTT. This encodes CASSLTGFYQPQHF.

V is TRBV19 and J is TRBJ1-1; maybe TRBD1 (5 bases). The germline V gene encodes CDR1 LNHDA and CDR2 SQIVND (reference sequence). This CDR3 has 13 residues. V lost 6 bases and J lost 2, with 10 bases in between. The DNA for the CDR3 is TGTGCCAGTAGATGGCAGGGCAACACTGAAGCTTTCTTT. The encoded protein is CASRWQGNTEAFF.

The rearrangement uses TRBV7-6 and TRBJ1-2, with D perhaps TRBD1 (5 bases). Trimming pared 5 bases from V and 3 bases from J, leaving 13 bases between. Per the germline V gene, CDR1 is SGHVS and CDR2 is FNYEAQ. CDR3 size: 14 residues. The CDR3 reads CASSPGTGDYGYTF. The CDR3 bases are TGTGCCAGCAGCCCGGGGACGGGCGACTATGGCTACACCTTC.

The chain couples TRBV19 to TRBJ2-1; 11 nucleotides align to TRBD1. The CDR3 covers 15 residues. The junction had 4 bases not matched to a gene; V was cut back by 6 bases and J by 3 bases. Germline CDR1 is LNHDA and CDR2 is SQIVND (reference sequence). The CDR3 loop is CASRLGTGGYNEQFF. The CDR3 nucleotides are TGTGCCAGTAGATTAGGGACAGGGGGCTACAATGAGCAGTTCTTC. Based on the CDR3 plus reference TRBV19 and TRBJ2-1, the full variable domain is DGGITQSPKYLFRKEGQNVTLSCEQNLNHDAMYWYRQDPGQGLRLIYYSQIVNDFQKGDIAEGYSVSREKKESFPLTVTSAQKNPTAFYLCASRLGTGGYNEQFFGPGTRLTVL.

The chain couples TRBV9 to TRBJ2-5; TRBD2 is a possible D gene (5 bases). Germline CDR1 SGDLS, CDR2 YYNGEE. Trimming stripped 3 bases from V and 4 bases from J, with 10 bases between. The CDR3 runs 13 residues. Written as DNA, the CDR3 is TGTGCCAGCAGCGGACTACAGACAGAGACCCAGTACTTC. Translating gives CASSGLQTETQYF.

The CDR3, as DNA: TGTGCCAGCAGTGAATTTGCGGCGGGGAGCTCCTACGAGCAGTACTTC. Its protein product is CASSEFAAGSSYEQYF. The chain links TRBV25-1 to TRBJ2-7; tentative D call: TRBD2 (6 bases). V was shortened by 1 base and J by 0 bases, with 13 bases between the two germline ends. CDR3 length: 16 residues. Germline values: CDR1 MGHDK, CDR2 SYGVNS.

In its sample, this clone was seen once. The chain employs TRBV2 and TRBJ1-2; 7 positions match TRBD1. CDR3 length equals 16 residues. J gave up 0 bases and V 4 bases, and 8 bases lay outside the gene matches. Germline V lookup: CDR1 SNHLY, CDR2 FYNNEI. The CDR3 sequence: CASSGRDSYSNYGYTF. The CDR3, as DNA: TGTGCCAGCAGTGGTCGGGACAGCTATTCTAACTATGGCTACACCTTC.

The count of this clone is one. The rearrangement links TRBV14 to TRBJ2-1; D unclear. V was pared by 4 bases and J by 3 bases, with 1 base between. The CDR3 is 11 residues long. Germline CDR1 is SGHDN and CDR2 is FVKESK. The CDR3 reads CASSRYNEQFF. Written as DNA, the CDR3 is TGTGCCAGCAGCCGCTACAATGAGCAGTTCTTC. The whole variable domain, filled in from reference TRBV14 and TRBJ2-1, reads EAGVTQFPSHSVIEKGQTVTLRCDPISGHDNLYWYRRVMGKEIKFLLHFVKESKQDESGMPNNRFLAERTGGTYSTLKVQPAELEDSGVYFCASSRYNEQFFGPGTRLTVL.